The present TCR beta chain was sequenced within a study of graft-versus-host responses after intestinal transplantation. Study observations and caveats: Recipient bone marrow held GvH clones, some seen earlier in ileum or blood.

Note on this clone: Its specificity is unknown.

V was clipped by 5 bases and J by 5 bases; unmatched bases: 8. The CDR3 has 14 residues. Germline V gene data show CDR1 as MGHRA and CDR2 as YSYEKL. TCRdb's copy holds only in-frame clones and misses some; the assay was immunoSEQ multiplex PCR. The data hold 12,000 or so clones, with roughly nine tenths observed a single time. Time point of the sample: postoperative day 105 after intestinal transplantation (dayNNNN = postoperative day). The sample in question was PBMCs, obtained 105 days after intestinal transplantation. V is TRBV4-1 and J is TRBJ2-7, with TRBD1 matching over 8 bases. The sequence was collected from a human patient who received an intestinal transplant, so some T cells may come from the graft donor. CDR3 sequence (DNA): TGCGCCAGCAGCGACCGGGACAGGCAAAACGAGCAGTACTTC. Its translation: CASSDRDRQNEQYF.